Listed here is a single T cell receptor beta chain. This clonotype showed up many times. Its specific antigen is unknown. No quality values exist for individual bases; no much larger clone is one base distant. The data were obtained in a study of T cell repertoires in cytomegalovirus infection (dated by TCRdb to the late 2010s). For context, the study as a whole: Because public TCR beta signatures pointed to carriage of CMV infection together with the matching HLA type, the HLA type of each donor mattered for the analysis.

Study-wide conclusions, independent of this receptor: Cumulative frequency of public TCR beta family members discriminated carriers of CMV infection plus the relevant HLA type in this cohort and an independent approximately 370-donor cohort. The ex vivo response was dominated by HLA-C-restricted CMV-specific TCR beta clonotypes, and the single most frequent clonotype in two of eight donors was supplied by these HLA-C-restricted clonotypes.

Sequencing relied on an Illumina HiSeq 1500. TCRdb reprocessing: public reads trimmed at Q25 with fastp, clones called with MiXCR, in-frame beta chains kept. Merged by CDR3 protein, the rows form single entries marked with the most common genes and DNA. Within this sample are around 530,000 distinct CDR3 sequences, with approximately 15% of them counted one time only. The top ten clonotypes cover 24% of the sample. The cysteine opens and the phenylalanine closes a CDR3 of 16 amino acids. The read is trimmed to its CDR3 DNA, 48 bases read in frame from base 1. V loses 6 bases, J loses 0 bases, and the germline ends lie 15 bases apart. The germline V gene encodes CDR1 MNHNS and CDR2 SASEGT.

The sample comprised CD8+ T cells from PBMCs. The sequence was obtained from a human donor in good health (CMV status not recorded). Some clones in this sample may be carry-over from other donors' samples. The chain was built from TRBV6-1 and TRBJ2-1; the D gene is possibly TRBD2, with 5 bases matching. The CDR3 reads CASSSPGGRSYNEQFF. The DNA is as follows: TGTGCCAGCAGCTCGCCTGGCGGGCGCTCCTACAATGAGCAGTTCTTC.